Listed here are 15 T cell receptor beta chains from one sample, sequenced in a study of cytomegalovirus exposure and HLA in healthy donors. Vbeta (60) and Jbeta (13) primers were used in the PCR. The assay was immunoSEQ multiplex PCR, and TCRdb's table has in-frame clones only and misses some. The profile shows 130,000 or so clones, roughly four fifths of them singletons. The sample taken for sequencing was PBMCs. These receptors were collected from a man between 18 and 29 years old in good health and CMV-seropositive.

The chain carries TRBV5-6 and TRBJ1-2; D remains ambiguous. The V end was cut by 3 bases, the J end by 4 bases, with 13 bases between. CDR1 and CDR2 (germline): SGHDT, YYEEEE. The CDR3 covers 14 residues. CDR3 residues: CASSSLGGSYGYTF. The CDR3 region has the DNA TGTGCCAGCAGCTCTCTGGGTGGGAGCTATGGCTACACCTTC.

The chain carries TRBV6-6 and TRBJ2-3; TRBD2 is a possible D gene (5 bases). This CDR3 is 15 amino acids long. Trimming cost V 4 bases and J 2 bases, with 13 bases left between them. Germline CDR1 MNHNY, CDR2 SVGAGI (reference sequence). CDR3 nucleotide sequence: TGTGCCAGCAGTTCGGGGAACAGCTTCACAGATACGCAGTATTTT. Translation gives CASSSGNSFTDTQYF.

There are a few counts of this clone. The chain links TRBV2 to TRBJ1-5, with 9 positions matching TRBD1. CDR3 length: 15 amino acids. Germline assignment: CDR1 SNHLY and CDR2 FYNNEI. After removal of 3 bases from V and 3 bases from J, the junction contained 3 bases not matched to a gene. The CDR3 here is CASSDGTGINQPQHF. DNA for the CDR3: TGTGCCAGCAGTGACGGGACAGGGATCAATCAGCCCCAGCATTTT.

The chain recombines TRBV5-1 with TRBJ1-2; 10 bases fit TRBD1. Germline assignment: CDR1 SGHRS and CDR2 YFSETQ. There are 14 residues in the CDR3. The junction had 4 bases not matched to a gene; V was cut back by 0 bases and J by 8 bases. CDR3 residues: CASSLAGQGSGYTF. CDR3 coding DNA: TGCGCCAGCAGCTTGGCGGGACAGGGGAGCGGCTACACCTTC.

This clone was detected only a few times. The rearrangement joins TRBV5-4 to TRBJ2-3; 7 bases are shared with TRBD2. V lost 0 bases and J lost 1; bases outside the gene matches: 5. Germline CDR1 SGHNT, CDR2 YYREEE (reference sequence). The CDR3 contains 16 residues. The CDR3 reads CASSLAGGSGTDTQYF. CDR3 nucleotides: TGTGCCAGCAGCTTGGCAGGCGGGAGTGGCACAGATACGCAGTATTTT.

V and J are TRBV7-9 and TRBJ2-7; 8 positions match TRBD1. This CDR3 has 16 amino acids. Unmatched junction bases numbered 14, after V lost 7 bases and J lost 3 bases. Germline V CDR1 and CDR2: SEHNR, FQNEAQ (reference sequence). CDR3: CASTEGGTGNFYEQYF. CDR3 DNA sequence: TGTGCCAGCACAGAGGGCGGGACAGGAAATTTCTACGAGCAGTACTTC.

The table lists this clone with a few counts. The rearrangement uses TRBV4-1 and TRBJ1-4, with 8 bases that match TRBD1. The junction had 4 bases not matched to a gene; V was cut back by 0 bases and J by 7 bases. The germline CDR1 and CDR2 sequences are MGHRA and YSYEKL. The CDR3 covers 15 residues. CDR3 protein: CASSQDQGASEKLFF. As DNA, the CDR3 is TGCGCCAGCAGCCAAGATCAGGGGGCGAGTGAAAAACTGTTTTTT.

The V call is TRBV5-1, the J call TRBJ2-3; D gene uncertain. This CDR3 is 12 amino acids long. The germline V and J ends were trimmed by 6 bases and 3 bases, with 8 bases remaining between them. From germline, CDR1 is SGHRS and CDR2 YFSETQ. DNA for the CDR3: TGCGCCAGCATAGGAGCTACAGATACGCAGTATTTT. Its protein product is CASIGATDTQYF.

This clone has only one observation. The CDR3 nucleotides are TGTGCCAGCGCCTATGGGGCAAATGAAAAACTGTTTTTT. Its protein is CASAYGANEKLFF. The chain uses TRBV25-1 and TRBJ1-4; maybe TRBD1 (5 bases). CDR3 length equals 13 residues. The germline CDR1 and CDR2 sequences are MGHDK and SYGVNS. V lost 8 bases, J lost 5 bases, and 12 bases lay in between.

This clone was found once. This chain connects TRBV4-1 to TRBJ2-3, with TRBD2 matching 7 bases. CDR1 and CDR2 (germline): MGHRA, YSYEKL. The J segment lost 2 bases and the V segment lost 3 bases, leaving 8 bases of the junction unmatched. The CDR3 is 16 amino acids. The CDR3 loop is CASSQAPGLFTDTQYF. In DNA, the CDR3 is TGCGCCAGCAGCCAGGCCCCGGGACTATTCACAGATACGCAGTATTTT.

The chain uses TRBV7-9 and TRBJ2-7; TRBD2 matches at 8 bases. Germline V CDR1 and CDR2: SEHNR, FQNEAQ (reference sequence). There are 13 residues in the CDR3. With V trimmed by 5 bases and J by 3 bases, 3 bases remained unmatched. The CDR3 DNA sequence: TGTGCCAGCAGCCCCGGGACTAGCTACGAGCAGTACTTC. This codes for CASSPGTSYEQYF.

The CDR3 reads CASSERTGNYEQYF. CDR3 nucleotides: TGTGCCAGCAGTGAACGAACAGGGAACTACGAGCAGTACTTC. V is TRBV6-1 and J is TRBJ2-5, with D perhaps TRBD1 (6 bases). The J call may be faulty, since TRBJ2-7 better matches the DNA end. This CDR3 is 14 amino acids long. In germline, CDR1 is MNHNS, CDR2 SASEGT.

Written as DNA, the CDR3 is TGCGCCAGCAGCCAAGCCCAGGCTGCAGATACGCAGTATTTT. This translates into CASSQAQAADTQYF. The chain carries TRBV4-1 and TRBJ2-3; no clear D. The V and J ends lost 1 base and 4 bases respectively, with 9 bases between them. Per germline, CDR1 MGHRA and CDR2 YSYEKL. This CDR3 spans 14 amino acids.

The rearrangement joins TRBV5-6 to TRBJ2-7, with a tentative D call TRBD1 (6 bases). V dropped 4 bases and J dropped 4 bases, with 18 bases sitting between them. CDR1 and CDR2 from the germline V gene are SGHDT and YYEEEE. The CDR3 totals 15 residues. Written as DNA, the CDR3 is TGTGCCAGCAGCCGTCTACAGGGTGTCGGGTACGAGCAGTACTTC. Translation: CASSRLQGVGYEQYF.

CDR3 protein: CASRGLSSGNTIYF. The CDR3 DNA reads TGTGCCAGCAGGGGACTGTCCTCTGGAAACACCATATATTTT. The rearrangement uses TRBV6-1 and TRBJ1-3, with D possibly TRBD1 on 5 matching bases. With 6 bases removed from V and 0 bases from J, the gap between germline ends came to 9 bases. The CDR3 has 14 residues. Germline CDR1 MNHNS, CDR2 SASEGT.